The 29 T cell receptor beta chains presented below share a single source sample, sequenced in a study of CD8+ T cells in alopecia areata. Treatment meaning: oral pan-JAK inhibitor, 5-10 mg twice daily. The authors extracted RNA and reverse transcribed it into cDNA as the sequencing template. Only in-frame clones appear in the TCRdb table, and some are missing; sequencing was by immunoSEQ multiplex PCR. This table holds about 60,000 clones, just over 45% found once. This material consisted of CD8+ T cells sorted from blood, taken at approximately week 36, from a patient treated with tofacitinib. These receptors came from a human donor with alopecia areata.

This clone came up a few times. The rearrangement links TRBV27 to TRBJ2-5; perhaps TRBD2 as D (5 bases). Trimming left V 6 bases short and J 3 bases short, with 23 bases between. CDR1 MNHEY and CDR2 SMNVEV come from the germline V gene (reference sequence). CDR3 length equals 17 residues. CDR3 nucleotide sequence: TGTGCCAGCAGCTATGCGCCGCCCGGGATGAATGAAGAGACCCAGTACTTC. The encoded protein is CASSYAPPGMNEETQYF.

CDR3 sequence reads: CASSSYGGELFF. In nucleotides, the CDR3 is TGTGCCAGCAGTTCCTATGGCGGGGAGCTGTTTTTT. This sequence joins TRBV2 and TRBJ2-2; no definite D call. The V gene's germline CDR1 is SNHLY and CDR2 FYNNEI. The CDR3 is 12 amino acids. Deletions cut 5 bases from V and 7 bases from J, with 8 bases between.

The genes are TRBV19 and TRBJ1-2, with a tentative D call TRBD1 (6 bases). The germline CDR1 and CDR2 sequences are LNHDA and SQIVND (reference sequence). The CDR3 is 15 residues long. The V gene lost 4 bases and the J gene lost 4 bases, with 16 bases spanning the gap. CDR3 loop: CASSRRQELAYGYTF. DNA of the CDR3: TGTGCCAGTAGTAGAAGACAGGAACTAGCCTATGGCTACACCTTC.

This clone was seen a handful of times. The sample carries other DNA sequences with the same CDR3. J is TRBJ2-6 and V is TRBV29-1, with no clear D. CDR1 is SQVTM, CDR2 ANQGSEA, per germline. This CDR3 spans 14 amino acids. Trimming removed 3 bases at V and 0 bases at J, with 6 bases between. CDR3 nucleotide sequence: TGCAGCGTTGATGGTGACTCTGGGGCCAACGTCCTGACTTTC. Translation: CSVDGDSGANVLTF.

This clone was observed a handful of times. The chain carries TRBV28 and TRBJ1-3; D perhaps matches TRBD1 (5 bases). The CDR3 sequence is 17 residues long. Germline values: CDR1 MDHEN, CDR2 SYDVKM. V dropped 7 bases and J dropped 4 bases, with 23 bases sitting between them. The CDR3 DNA sequence: TGTGCCAGCATCTCCGCGACCCGGGGCAAACCGGGAAACACCATATATTTT. Translating it yields CASISATRGKPGNTIYF.

This clone was counted a single time. The chain has TRBV7-8 and TRBJ2-7; a possible D gene is TRBD2 (6 bases). The CDR3 runs 12 residues. The germline V gene has CDR1 SGHVS and CDR2 FQNEAQ. Trimming stripped 6 bases from V and 5 bases from J, with 11 bases between. The CDR3 DNA follows: TGTGCCAGCAGGGCGGGATCTCACGAGCAGTACTTC. Translated: CASRAGSHEQYF.

This clone was observed a few times. The genes are TRBV19 and TRBJ2-5; D may be TRBD1 (7 bases). Trimming cost V 9 bases and J 1 base, with 15 bases left between them. The CDR3 is 14 amino acids. Germline-derived CDR1 and CDR2 are LNHDA and SQIVND (reference sequence). CDR3 coding DNA: TGTGCCAGCAGGGGGGAGGATCCCCAAGAGACCCAGTACTTC. Its translation: CASRGEDPQETQYF.

This chain uses TRBV7-9 with TRBJ2-7, with D hard to call. The CDR3 sequence is 16 residues long. Germline lookup yields CDR1 SEHNR and CDR2 FQNEAQ (reference sequence). V was cut by 5 bases and J by 5 bases, with 22 bases left in between. CDR3 loop: CASSPPWALRGDEQYF. The DNA of the CDR3 is TGTGCCAGCAGCCCCCCCTGGGCACTCCGAGGCGACGAGCAGTACTTC. Drawing the rest from reference TRBV7-9 and TRBJ2-7, the complete variable domain is DTGVSQNPRHKITKRGQNVTFRCDPISEHNRLYWYRQTLGQGPEFLTYFQNEAQLEKSRLLSDRFSAERPKGSFSTLEIQRTEQGDSAMYLCASSPPWALRGDEQYFGPGTRLTVT.

V gene TRBV29-1 combines with J gene TRBJ2-7; D may be TRBD2 (5 bases). The CDR3 length is 11 residues. V was cut by 2 bases and J by 6 bases, with 8 bases left in between. Germline V gene lookup returns CDR1 SQVTM and CDR2 ANQGSEA. The CDR3 DNA is TGCAGCGTTGAATTCGGGGTCGAGCAGTACTTC. As protein: CSVEFGVEQYF.

The rearrangement links TRBV19 to TRBJ2-7; no definite D call. Trimming pared 3 bases from V and 4 bases from J, leaving 19 bases between. Germline V gene sequence: CDR1 LNHDA, CDR2 SQIVND (reference sequence). The CDR3 length is 16 residues. The CDR3 sequence is CASSISFGGAGYEQYF. For the CDR3, the DNA is TGTGCCAGTAGTATTTCTTTCGGCGGAGCCGGGTACGAGCAGTACTTC. Full variable domain (remainder filled in from reference TRBV19 and TRBJ2-7): DGGITQSPKYLFRKEGQNVTLSCEQNLNHDAMYWYRQDPGQGLRLIYYSQIVNDFQKGDIAEGYSVSREKKESFPLTVTSAQKNPTAFYLCASSISFGGAGYEQYFGPGTRLTVT.

The table lists this clone with a few counts. This sequence joins TRBV5-5 and TRBJ2-4; the D gene is possibly TRBD1 (5 bases). Germline loops: CDR1 SGHKS, CDR2 YYEKEE (reference sequence). The CDR3 is 16 residues long. V was shortened by 2 bases and J by 0 bases, with 12 bases between the two germline ends. The CDR3 is CASSFRAFLAKNIQYF. CDR3 coding DNA: TGTGCCAGCAGCTTCAGGGCATTTCTAGCCAAAAACATTCAGTACTTC.

This clone was seen only a few times. The V and J genes are TRBV18 and TRBJ1-2; possible D gene TRBD1, 5 bases. Germline V lookup: CDR1 KGHSH, CDR2 LQKENI. V lost 3 bases, J lost 5 bases, and 19 bases lay in between. The CDR3 spans 16 residues. The CDR3 is CASSPPALGGAYGYTF. The DNA of the CDR3 is TGTGCCAGCTCACCGCCTGCTCTAGGTGGGGCATATGGCTACACCTTC.

The rearrangement joins TRBV6-1 to TRBJ1-2, with D maybe TRBD1 (5 bases). The V end lost 6 bases, the J end lost 2 bases, and 13 bases lay between the germline ends. Germline CDR1 is MNHNS and CDR2 is SASEGT. The CDR3 length is 14 residues. The CDR3 DNA reads TGTGCCAGCAGCACCTTGGACACGAACTATGGCTACACCTTC. It codes for CASSTLDTNYGYTF.

The genes are TRBV11-2 and TRBJ2-2, with D possibly being TRBD1 (6 bases). V lost 5 bases and J 4 bases, leaving 11 bases between the germline ends. Germline CDR1 SGHAT, CDR2 FQNNGV. The CDR3 length is 14 residues. CDR3 in DNA: TGTGCCAGCAGCCCAAACAGGGCCACCGGGGAGCTGTTTTTT. Protein product: CASSPNRATGELFF.

The chain carries TRBV9 and TRBJ2-1; 11 nucleotides agree with TRBD2. Germline V gives CDR1 SGDLS, CDR2 YYNGEE. The CDR3 spans 15 residues. J lost 4 bases, V lost 4 bases, and 4 bases had no gene match. The CDR3 DNA follows: TGTGCCAGCAGCACTAGCGGGAGACTGTACAATGAGCAGTTCTTC. This sequence encodes CASSTSGRLYNEQFF.

The rearrangement links TRBV7-9 to TRBJ2-7; 8 positions agree with TRBD2. The trim removed 4 bases at V and 5 bases at J, leaving 10 bases unmatched. This CDR3 has 15 amino acids. Germline CDR1 SEHNR, CDR2 FQNEAQ (reference sequence). DNA of the CDR3: TGTGCCAGCAGCTCGGCTTCCGGGGGGGCCGACGAGCAGTACTTC. This translates into CASSSASGGADEQYF.

This clone has only a few counts. The chain combines TRBV6-1 with TRBJ1-1; 8 bases agree with TRBD1. CDR3 length: 15 residues. Trimming took 6 bases from V and 4 from J; bases not matched to a gene: 10. Germline-derived CDR1 and CDR2 are MNHNS and SASEGT. This chain's CDR3 is CASSETGEGSTEAFF. In DNA form, the CDR3 reads TGTGCCAGCAGCGAGACAGGGGAGGGGAGCACTGAAGCTTTCTTT.

The chain combines TRBV27 with TRBJ2-5, with 11 bases fitting TRBD2. CDR1 and CDR2 (germline): MNHEY, SMNVEV (reference sequence). The CDR3 runs to 13 residues. The junction had 4 bases not matched to a gene; V was cut back by 8 bases and J by 5 bases. The CDR3 is CASQLAGAETQYF. CDR3 nucleotide sequence: TGTGCCAGCCAACTAGCGGGAGCGGAGACCCAGTACTTC.

The chain combines TRBV27 with TRBJ1-1; D gene uncertain. The V gene lost 6 bases and the J gene lost 5 bases, with 10 bases spanning the gap. CDR1 and CDR2 from the germline V gene are MNHEY and SMNVEV (reference sequence). CDR3 size: 12 residues. DNA of the CDR3: TGTGCCAGCAGGGGCGGGTGGACTGAAGCTTTCTTT. Translated, it gives CASRGGWTEAFF.

The chain combines TRBV4-1 with TRBJ1-1; no firm D call. The CDR3 is 13 amino acids. V was pared by 4 bases and J by 0 bases, with 6 bases between. Germline-derived CDR1 and CDR2 are MGHRA and YSYEKL. CDR3 nucleotides: TGCGCCAGCAGCCCGCATATGAACACTGAAGCTTTCTTT. This codes for CASSPHMNTEAFF.

The chain joins TRBV2 to TRBJ2-1; TRBD2 aligns across 9 bases. With V trimmed by 3 bases and J by 6 bases, 6 bases remained unmatched. The CDR3 loop spans 15 amino acids. CDR1 is SNHLY and CDR2 is FYNNEI in the germline V gene. In nucleotides, the CDR3 is TGTGCCAGCAGTGACCGGACTAGCGCAATCAATGAGCAGTTCTTC. Its protein product is CASSDRTSAINEQFF. The full variable domain, rest sourced from reference TRBV2 and TRBJ2-1, is EPEVTQTPSHQVTQMGQEVILRCVPISNHLYFYWYRQILGQKVEFLVSFYNNEISEKSEIFDDQFSVERPDGSNFTLKIRSTKLEDSAMYFCASSDRTSAINEQFFGPGTRLTVL.

This rearrangement joins TRBV7-9 to TRBJ1-4, with TRBD1 as a possible D gene (6 bases). V was clipped by 4 bases and J by 4 bases, with 13 bases between them. CDR1 and CDR2 from the germline V gene are SEHNR and FQNEAQ (reference sequence). The CDR3 contains 15 residues. Here the CDR3 DNA reads TGTGCCAGCAGCTATTCAGGGGCCCATAATGAAAAACTGTTTTTT. Encoded protein: CASSYSGAHNEKLFF.

This clone was counted between two and nine times. The V and J genes are TRBV2 and TRBJ2-1; 13 nucleotides line up with TRBD2. V shed 1 base, J shed 0 bases, and the junction held 9 bases outside the gene matches. This CDR3 spans 20 amino acids. CDR1 SNHLY and CDR2 FYNNEI come from the germline V gene. CDR3 sequence reads: CASSEDGGLAGLSSYNEQFF. In nucleotides, the CDR3 is TGTGCCAGCAGTGAAGATGGGGGACTAGCGGGGCTAAGCTCCTACAATGAGCAGTTCTTC.

The genes are TRBV18 and TRBJ2-7; TRBD1 matches 10 bases. The J segment lost 7 bases and the V segment lost 5 bases, leaving 8 bases of the junction unmatched. Looked up from germline, CDR1 is KGHSH and CDR2 is LQKENI. CDR3 size: 14 residues. The CDR3 loop reads CASSGRDRGMEQYF. The CDR3 DNA sequence: TGTGCCAGCTCAGGCCGGGACAGGGGCATGGAGCAGTACTTC.

The CDR3 here is CAWREGSDTGELFF. CDR3 nucleotide sequence: TGTGCCTGGAGAGAGGGTTCGGACACCGGGGAGCTGTTTTTT. The V and J genes are TRBV30 and TRBJ2-2, with D tentatively TRBD2 (5 bases). Trimming stripped 3 bases from V and 3 bases from J, with 11 bases between. In germline, CDR1 is GTSNPN, CDR2 SVGIG (reference sequence). The CDR3 spans 14 residues.

This clone has just a few counts. The chain has TRBV4-2 and TRBJ2-7, with unresolved D. Germline-derived CDR1 and CDR2 are LGHNA and YNFKEQ. V lost 0 bases, J lost 6 bases, and 9 bases lay in between. This CDR3 spans 13 amino acids. CDR3 residues: CASSQEQVAEQYF. The CDR3 nucleotides read TGTGCCAGCAGCCAAGAGCAAGTGGCCGAGCAGTACTTC.

The chain couples TRBV7-9 to TRBJ2-2; D is perhaps TRBD1 (6 bases). V gave up 6 bases and J gave up 6 bases, with 20 bases separating them. Germline-derived CDR1 and CDR2 are SEHNR and FQNEAQ (reference sequence). The CDR3 is 16 amino acids. The CDR3 sequence is CASRWTARIMAGELFF. As DNA, the CDR3 is TGTGCCAGCAGGTGGACAGCCCGGATTATGGCCGGGGAGCTGTTTTTT.

In its sample, this clone was seen once. The chain links TRBV5-4 to TRBJ2-1, with TRBD2 identical over 7 bases. The V gene end was trimmed by 4 bases and the J gene end by 2 bases; junction bases not matched to a gene: 6. This CDR3 has 15 amino acids. Germline-derived CDR1 and CDR2 are SGHNT and YYREEE (reference sequence). The CDR3 nucleotides are TGTGCCAGCAGCAGCGTGGGGAGGGCCTACAATGAGCAGTTCTTC. Protein product: CASSSVGRAYNEQFF.

This chain joins TRBV29-1 and TRBJ2-5, with D possibly matching TRBD2 (7 bases). This CDR3 is built from 13 residues. CDR1 is SQVTM, CDR2 ANQGSEA, per germline. V lost 4 bases and J lost 5, with 14 bases in between. The CDR3 is CSVVGGGPETQYF. CDR3 DNA: TGCAGCGTTGTAGGGGGGGGACCCGAGACCCAGTACTTC. The complete variable domain, with remaining parts taken from reference TRBV29-1 and TRBJ2-5, reads SAVISQKPSRDICQRGTSLTIQCQVDSQVTMMFWYRQQPGQSLTLIATANQGSEATYESGFVIDKFPISRPNLTFSTLTVSNMSPEDSSIYLCSVVGGGPETQYFGPGTRLLVL.